This T cell receptor beta chain was retrieved from a study of cytomegalovirus exposure and HLA in healthy donors. Study overall: A previous analysis identified 95 million to 120 million unique TCR beta sequences derived from 180 million or so T cells. The Caucasian-associated ancestry cluster held roughly 81% of more than 350 genotyped donors. Points from the study as a whole: Presence/absence analyses assumed roughly uniform sequencing depth across donors, which may not hold.

Both 60 Vbeta primers and 13 Jbeta primers went into the PCR. Per the authors' pipeline: Among the unique TCR beta chains that a later analysis counted, about 79 million in all, 10 million to 11 million were shared. TCRdb's copy holds only in-frame clones and misses some; the assay was immunoSEQ multiplex PCR. V and J calls and clone size are those listed in that table; D and trimming were worked out from the DNA. The data show 130,000 or so clones, 8% to 9.5% seen once. Germline V gene sequence: CDR1 SEHNR, CDR2 FQNEAQ (reference sequence). The CDR3 spans 14 residues. The ends were cut back, 5 bases at V and 0 bases at J, with 11 bases in the middle. In its sample, this clone was seen a few times. Antigen: not known. Other DNA sequences from this sample encode an identical CDR3 as well.

The source of this sequence is a man in his forties or fifties in good health and CMV-seronegative. This sequence joins TRBV7-9 and TRBJ2-7, with a tentative D call TRBD2 (5 bases). Sequencing used PBMCs. CDR3 sequence (DNA): TGTGCCAGCAGCGCCGTTGGACTCTCCTACGAGCAGTACTTC. Encoded protein: CASSAVGLSYEQYF.